One sample yielded the 14 T cell receptor beta chains listed below, sequenced in a study of shared clonotypes between healthy human individuals. Here immunoSEQ multiplex PCR was the method, and the copy in TCRdb shows in-frame clones only, minus some. This sample has 640,000 or so clones, with 72% found just once. What was sequenced was memory CD4+ T cells sorted from blood. Regarding subset: CD45RA-negative fraction. These receptors were obtained from a woman aged 25-40 years in good health.

The count of this clone is one. This chain joins TRBV11-2 and TRBJ2-7; TRBD2 matches at 7 bases. V lost 6 bases, J lost 5 bases, and 22 bases stayed unmatched. CDR1 is SGHAT and CDR2 is FQNNGV in the germline V gene. This CDR3 comprises 18 residues. The CDR3: CASRHSFKVRREPNEQYF. The CDR3, as DNA: TGTGCCAGCAGACACAGTTTTAAGGTTCGGCGGGAGCCCAACGAGCAGTACTTC.

The V and J genes are TRBV6-6 and TRBJ1-2; possibly TRBD1 for D (6 bases). V was shortened by 4 bases and J by 5 bases, with 20 bases between the two germline ends. This CDR3 spans 16 amino acids. The germline V gene has CDR1 MNHNY and CDR2 SVGAGI (reference sequence). The CDR3 loop is CASSSGAPIGHYGYTF. Written as DNA, the CDR3 is TGTGCCAGCAGTTCGGGGGCTCCTATCGGCCATTATGGCTACACCTTC.

This clone was found once. This chain links TRBV2 with TRBJ2-6, with 8 bases matching TRBD1. The CDR3 runs 16 residues. J lost 0 bases, V lost 8 bases, and 6 bases had no gene match. From germline, CDR1 is SNHLY and CDR2 FYNNEI. The CDR3 here is CASGGQVTSGANVLTF. The CDR3 DNA is TGTGCCAGCGGGGGACAGGTCACCTCTGGGGCCAACGTCCTGACTTTC.

The chain is built from TRBV30 and TRBJ1-1; 8 bases are shared with TRBD1. Trimming took 3 bases from V and 0 from J; bases not matched to a gene: 3. This CDR3 spans 14 amino acids. Germline V CDR1 and CDR2: GTSNPN, SVGIG (reference sequence). The CDR3 here is CAWSQDRVNTEAFF. As DNA, the CDR3 is TGTGCCTGGAGCCAGGACAGGGTGAACACTGAAGCTTTCTTT.

This chain uses TRBV2 with TRBJ2-5; 8 bases align to TRBD2. V trimming: 8 bases; J trimming: 4 bases; junction bases outside the gene matches: 15. Germline V gene sequence: CDR1 SNHLY, CDR2 FYNNEI. The CDR3 totals 16 residues. CDR3 DNA sequence: TGTGCCAGCCTACGAGGTGTCCTGGCGGGAGGAGAGACCCAGTACTTC. Translation gives CASLRGVLAGGETQYF.

This sequence joins TRBV14 and TRBJ1-1, with D unresolved. The CDR3 contains 13 residues. The V end was cut by 3 bases, the J end by 2 bases, with 7 bases between. Germline lookup yields CDR1 SGHDN and CDR2 FVKESK. In nucleotides, the CDR3 is TGTGCCAGCAGCCAGATAGATAACACTGAAGCTTTCTTT. Translated, it gives CASSQIDNTEAFF. Complete variable domain (other parts from reference TRBV14 and TRBJ1-1): EAGVTQFPSHSVIEKGQTVTLRCDPISGHDNLYWYRRVMGKEIKFLLHFVKESKQDESGMPNNRFLAERTGGTYSTLKVQPAELEDSGVYFCASSQIDNTEAFFGQGTRLTVV.

This chain connects TRBV28 to TRBJ2-7; 10 positions match TRBD2. The CDR3 length is 15 residues. J lost 4 bases, V lost 5 bases, and 8 bases had no gene match. The germline CDR1 and CDR2 sequences are MDHEN and SYDVKM. The CDR3 nucleotides are TGTGCCAGCAGTCCCCGCCGGGGACTAGCGTACGAGCAGTACTTC. Protein sequence: CASSPRRGLAYEQYF.

The rearrangement uses TRBV28 and TRBJ2-1, with 11 positions matching TRBD1. V lost 3 bases and J lost 3; bases outside the gene matches: 10. Per the germline V gene, CDR1 is MDHEN and CDR2 is SYDVKM. The CDR3 contains 18 residues. The CDR3 DNA reads as TGTGCCAGCAGTTTGGACCCTTTTGGGACAGGGGGCTACAATGAGCAGTTCTTC. This codes for CASSLDPFGTGGYNEQFF.

The chain recombines TRBV4-1 with TRBJ1-2; D ambiguous. V was trimmed by 0 bases and J by 7 bases, leaving 18 bases between them. The CDR3 is 16 residues long. CDR1 and CDR2 (germline): MGHRA, YSYEKL. The CDR3 DNA reads TGCGCCAGCAGCCAAGATCAAGAGCCGGGTGCGGGTGGCTACACCTTC. Translated: CASSQDQEPGAGGYTF.

Ten or more counts support this clone. The CDR3 region has the DNA TGTGCCGGGCATAGGGACAGGGTGGAAAAACTGTTTTTT. Translation gives CAGHRDRVEKLFF. The V call is TRBV5-3, the J call TRBJ1-4, with 9 bases matching TRBD1. TRBV5-3 is recorded as an ORF, its role being uncertain. The V gene end was trimmed by 10 bases and the J gene end by 8 bases; junction bases not matched to a gene: 9. CDR3 length equals 13 residues.

The chain is built from TRBV28 and TRBJ1-1, with a tentative D call TRBD1 (5 bases). CDR3 length equals 17 residues. The ends were cut back, 4 bases at V and 11 bases at J, with 29 bases in the middle. Germline V CDR1 and CDR2: MDHEN, SYDVKM. The CDR3 nucleotides are TGTGCCAGCAGTTCCTACGGCTCGTGGGACGAGATTAGTCAGGCTTTCTTT. Translation gives CASSSYGSWDEISQAFF.

Here the CDR3 reads CASSAGTSGTDTQYF. DNA for the CDR3: TGTGCCAGCAGTGCCGGGACTAGCGGGACAGATACGCAGTATTTT. The J gene is TRBJ2-3, the V gene TRBV6-4; TRBD2 agrees at 12 bases. Germline values: CDR1 MRHNA, CDR2 SNTAGT. The J segment lost 3 bases and the V segment lost 4 bases, leaving 2 bases of the junction unmatched. CDR3 size: 15 residues.

This clone was picked up a small number of times. V usage is TRBV10-3 and J usage is TRBJ1-1; the D is unclear. V was shortened by 8 bases and J by 1 base, with 11 bases between the two germline ends. Germline V gene data show CDR1 as ENHRY and CDR2 as SYGVKD. The CDR3 has 13 amino acids. Here the CDR3 DNA reads TGTGCCATCGGGAAAGATTGGAACACTGAAGCTTTCTTT. Protein product: CAIGKDWNTEAFF.

This clone was detected a few times. The chain links TRBV11-2 to TRBJ2-7, with TRBD1 identical over 9 bases. With 6 bases clipped from V and 6 bases from J, the junction kept 12 bases outside the gene matches. This CDR3 region has 15 residues. Germline V gene sequence: CDR1 SGHAT, CDR2 FQNNGV. Written as DNA, the CDR3 is TGTGCCAGCAGTGCGCGGGGACAGGGAACAATCGAGCAGTACTTC. Protein product: CASSARGQGTIEQYF.